The source of this T cell receptor (beta chain) is a study of T-cell reconstitution after alpha-beta-depleted transplantation in children. Unique molecular identifiers were used to barcode this TCRbeta library. A single record per CDR3 protein comes from TCRdb applying MiXCR to the PCR reads. The sample includes 250,000 to 300,000 distinct CDR3 sequences, approximately 9.6% seen only once; the top ten take 10%. This clonotype was detected a few times. The V end was cut by 3 bases, the J end by 1 base, with 11 bases between. The CDR3 consists of 14 residues. Germline V gene sequence: CDR1 DFQATT, CDR2 SNEGSKA (reference sequence).

The source is a human donor who donated a stem cell graft to a child with SCID. This specimen consisted of PBMCs from the stem cell graft donor, obtained from the stem cell graft. The J gene is TRBJ2-3, the V gene TRBV20-1; D remains unclear. CDR3 loop: CSASVSAGTDTQYF. In DNA, the CDR3 is TGCAGTGCTAGTGTATCGGCGGGCACAGATACGCAGTATTTT.